This entry is about one TCR beta chain. V lost 3 bases, J lost 2 bases, and 2 bases stayed unmatched. CDR1 is DFQATT, CDR2 SNEGSKA, per germline (reference sequence). The CDR3 loop spans 15 amino acids. The starting material, over 8.5 ml of fresh peripheral blood, provided the PBMCs. Amplification from RNA transcripts yielded the TCR beta CDR3 regions. Second-round multiplex PCR followed a first-round RT-PCR using HTBI primers. TCRdb processed the multiplex PCR reads anew with MiXCR; each CDR3 protein has one entry. The sample carries approximately 410,000 distinct CDR3 sequences, 15% recorded once. The sample is drawn from a study of Graves' ophthalmopathy and Graves' hyperthyroidism.

Sequencing was carried out using peripheral blood. V usage is TRBV20-1 and J usage is TRBJ2-4, with 12 bases that match TRBD2. The receptor was derived from a woman between 18 and 29 years old with stable Graves' hyperthyroidism. Here the CDR3 reads CSASLAGGPKNIQYF. The CDR3 coding sequence is TGCAGTGCTAGTCTAGCGGGGGGGCCCAAAAACATTCAGTACTTC.